This T cell receptor (beta chain) is from a study of cytotoxic CD8 clonotypes in ibrutinib-treated CLL listed by TCRdb under 2021. Looking at the study overall: In this cohort, over 14 patients were treatment-naive and roughly ten were relapsed/refractory, while roughly 18 had unmutated IGHV. Cryopreserved peripheral blood mononuclear cells were obtained before treatment, at response, and at either sustained remission or disease progression. Responses were partial in approximately 24 patients and complete in 2; after median about 5.5 years follow-up, 14 stayed in remission and about twelve progressed. Longitudinal samples were available for about 30% of the roughly 86 trial participants. Every remission and progressive disease sample was obtained while ibrutinib was still being received by the patients. On average, each sample yielded hundreds of thousands of productive templates and about 95,000 productive rearrangements. Response samples were taken after a median of about a year on treatment, ranging from about 6 to 40 months. The investigation overall reported the following: At ibrutinib response clonality went up, during sustained remission it held steady, and at progression it dropped back toward baseline. Baseline clonality was found to be higher than that of age-matched healthy donors and was strongly correlated with circulating CD8+ T-cell counts. Public clonotypes were rare and either shrank or stayed stable during treatment, and the rise in clonality at ibrutinib response reflected expansion of private clonotypes. Sampling times were not matched between patients in sustained remission and patients whose disease was progressing, and lymph node repertoires were not examined.

On a MiSeq, deep resolution sequencing aimed for a depth between 1 in 1 million and 1 in 200,000 T cells, with each clonotype covered about 9.2x on average. The immunoSEQ hsTCRB Kit was used to generate TCR beta libraries. As for the authors' bioinformatics: ImmunoSEQ Data Assistant and ImmunoSEQ Analyzer were used for data analysis, and V, D and J genes were assigned according to IMGT definitions. Clonality was computed as one minus normalized Shannon entropy of productive rearrangement frequencies, ranging from 0 to 1. Public clonotype analysis was restricted to overrepresented clonotypes comprising at least 0.05% of each patient's repertoire. About a dozen repertoires from age-matched healthy donors, obtained from immuneACCESS, served as clonality controls. TCRdb's version of the immuneACCESS table is confined to in-frame rearrangements and falls short of the full clone set. An unresolved V gene accounts for under half of the shortfall where checked; the remainder is of unknown origin. The V and J calls and the clone size are those of that table, but D and trimming were determined from the DNA. For this sample there are approximately 67,000 clones; around 80% appear just once. 6% to 9% of the sample belongs to the ten largest clones.

In the case of this clone: Its specific antigen is unknown. Per-nucleotide qualities are absent, and no much larger clonotype sits a single base away.

The sample's time point label, decoded: progressive disease on ibrutinib. For TCR beta library preparation, 1.5 to 2 micrograms of genomic DNA were extracted from the cryopreserved PBMCs. Longitudinal blood samples from CLL patients on ibrutinib monotherapy were analyzed using high-throughput TCR beta sequencing. Patients were enrolled in a phase 2 open-label single-center ibrutinib monotherapy trial. The starting material was PBMCs, obtained at disease progression, from a patient treated with ibrutinib. The source of this sequence is a human donor with chronic lymphocytic leukemia.

The DNA sequence is given as TGTGCCAGCAGTTACTCCCGGACAGGGTTGGTCACTGAAGCTTTCTTT. This sequence encodes CASSYSRTGLVTEAFF. The sequence links TRBV6-5 to TRBJ1-1, with TRBD1 identical over 8 junction bases. Looking up the germline V gene yields CDR1 MNHEY and CDR2 SVGAGI. The CDR3, from cysteine to phenylalanine, totals 16 residues. The DNA shown is the 48-base CDR3, in frame from base 1. Germline trimming: 0 bases from V, 4 bases from J; junction bases outside gene matches: 7.